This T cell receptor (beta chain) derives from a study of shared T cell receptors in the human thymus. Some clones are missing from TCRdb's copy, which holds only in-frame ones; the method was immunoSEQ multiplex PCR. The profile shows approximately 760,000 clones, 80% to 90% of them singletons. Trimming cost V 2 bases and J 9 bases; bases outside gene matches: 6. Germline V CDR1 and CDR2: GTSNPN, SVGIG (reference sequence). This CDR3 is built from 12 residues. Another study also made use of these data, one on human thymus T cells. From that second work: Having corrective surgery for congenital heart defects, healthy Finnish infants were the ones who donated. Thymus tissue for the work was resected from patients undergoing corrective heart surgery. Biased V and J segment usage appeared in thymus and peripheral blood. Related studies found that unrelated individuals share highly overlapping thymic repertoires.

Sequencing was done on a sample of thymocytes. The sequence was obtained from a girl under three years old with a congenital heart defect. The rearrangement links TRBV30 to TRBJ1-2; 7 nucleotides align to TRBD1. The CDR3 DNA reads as TGTGCCTGGAGTCAAGACAGGGCGTGCTACACCTTC. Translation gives CAWSQDRACYTF.